These T cell receptor beta chains were read from a single sample in a study of T cell clones after liver transplantation. The data were produced by immunoSEQ multiplex PCR, yet TCRdb's version contains in-frame clones alone and is incomplete. Among 85,000 to 130,000 clones listed, around 83% were seen once. Sequencing was performed on CD4+ T cells from blood, taken before liver transplant. Receptors were obtained from a human donor who received a liver transplant. Each CDR3 is given with its conserved first and last residue. A D gene is named only where the DNA matches it firmly. Where a row states a size, it is once, few, many or the class of an expanded clone; other rows omit it.

size	D	J	V	DNA	CDR3
.	.	TRBJ2-2	TRBV28	TGTGCCAGCAGTTTCCGCGGGAGAGGGGGGACCGGGGAGCTGTTTTTT	CASSFRGRGGTGELFF
.	.	TRBJ2-1	TRBV7-9	TGTGCCAGCAGCTTTTCGACTCTGTCCTACCCCAATGAGCAGTTCTTC	CASSFSTLSYPNEQFF
.	TRBD2	TRBJ2-5	TRBV7-2	TGTGCCAGCAGCTTAGACGGCGGGGGGCGGATCTCATACTTC	CASSLDGGGRISYF
.	TRBD2	TRBJ2-7	TRBV6-1	TGTGCCAGCAAAATATCAGCGGGGGAACTCGAGCAGTACTTC	CASKISAGELEQYF
.	.	TRBJ2-3	TRBV5-4	TGTGCCAGCAGCTTGGCTGCGGGGAGAACAGATACGCAGTATTTT	CASSLAAGRTDTQYF
few	TRBD2	TRBJ2-3	TRBV4-2	TGTGCCAGCAGCCAAGAGACGAGCGGGGGGGCCCCAGATACGCAGTATTTT	CASSQETSGGAPDTQYF
few	.	TRBJ2-1	TRBV7-6	TGTGCCAGCAGCTCCTTGGTCCGGAATGAGCAGTTCTTC	CASSSLVRNEQFF
.	TRBD1	TRBJ2-7	TRBV2	TGTGCCAGCATCAGGGACAGGGGACCCCAAGAGCAGTACTTC	CASIRDRGPQEQYF
.	.	TRBJ2-5	TRBV6-1	TGTGCCAGCAGTGAACCTTTGGACGGCCGAAAAGAGACCCAGTACTTC	CASSEPLDGRKETQYF
.	.	TRBJ1-4	TRBV6-1	TGTGCCAGCAAAGACATGGGTAGGGTCGAAAAACTGTTTTTT	CASKDMGRVEKLFF
.	TRBD2	TRBJ2-1	TRBV4-2	TGTGCCAGCAGCCAAGATGCGACAGCGGGAGGAAGGCAGGAGCAGTTCTTC	CASSQDATAGGRQEQFF
.	.	TRBJ2-2	TRBV7-2	TGTGCCAGCAGCTTACGCGCCGGGACATCGAACACCGGGGAGCTGTTTTTT	CASSLRAGTSNTGELFF
.	TRBD1	TRBJ1-5	TRBV6-5	TGTGCCAGCAAAGGGTCTGGGACAGGGGACCAGCCCCAGCATTTT	CASKGSGTGDQPQHF
.	.	TRBJ1-4	TRBV7-9	TGTGCCAGCAGCTTGGGGAGGCACGTTGAAAAACTGTTTTTT	CASSLGRHVEKLFF
.	.	TRBJ1-5	TRBV19	TGTGCCAGTAGCCCCCCCAAGGGCAATCAGCCCCAGCATTTT	CASSPPKGNQPQHF
.	.	TRBJ1-2	TRBV19	TGTGCCAGTAGCCCCTCGAGGGCTTCTAACTATGGCTACACCTTC	CASSPSRASNYGYTF
.	.	TRBJ2-7	TRBV28	TGTGCCAGCACAACAGGGTCCTACGAGCAGTACTTC	CASTTGSYEQYF
.	.	TRBJ1-3	TRBV19	TGTGCCAGTAACCCTCCCATGGGGGACACCATATATTTT	CASNPPMGDTIYF
.	TRBD1	TRBJ1-4	TRBV19	TGTGCCAGTAGTATGGGACAGAATGAAAAACTGTTTTTT	CASSMGQNEKLFF
.	.	TRBJ1-2	TRBV5-1	TGCGCCAGCAGCTTCGGACAGTGGGATGGCTACACCTTC	CASSFGQWDGYTF
.	.	TRBJ1-5	TRBV5-4	TGTGCCAGCAGCTCATCTCAGCCCCAGCATTTT	CASSSSQPQHF
.	.	TRBJ1-6	TRBV19	TGTGCCAGTAGTATTCGGATGAGCTCCTATAATTCACCCCTCCACTTT	CASSIRMSSYNSPLHF
.	.	TRBJ2-2	TRBV19	TGTGGAACAGAGAACGCGAACACCGGGGAGCTGTTTTTT	CGTENANTGELFF
.	TRBD2	TRBJ2-1	TRBV5-1	TGCGCCAGCAGCCCGGGACTAGCGACCTACAATGAGCAGTTCTTC	CASSPGLATYNEQFF